The rows below give T cell receptor beta chains drawn from one sample of a study of T cell repertoires in cytomegalovirus infection. For these TCRs, the target antigens are not known. TCRdb itself ran the reads through MiXCR, one entry per CDR3 protein. The sample includes approximately 270,000 distinct CDR3 sequences, about 20% of them seen just once. The sample here was cultured PBMCs, taken from culture after CMV antigen stimulation. These TCRs come from a human donor in good health (CMV status not recorded). Some clones in this sample may be carry-over from other donors' samples. CDR3s include the opening cysteine and the closing phenylalanine or tryptophan. Each record gives: D gene, J gene, clone size, V gene, CDR3 protein, CDR3 DNA. A D gene is named only where the DNA matches it firmly. Clone size is stated in some rows and not others, as once, few, many or a class when expanded.

. TRBJ1-1 few TRBV7-9 CASSIGTGAFF TGTGCCAGCAGCATTGGGACTGGGGCTTTCTTT
TRBD2 TRBJ2-3 few TRBV7-8 CASSLSTSGTTDTQYF TGTGCCAGCAGCTTAAGCACTAGCGGGACCACAGATACGCAGTATTTT
TRBD1 TRBJ1-1 many TRBV11-2 CASSSMTGLNTEAFF TGTGCCAGCAGCTCCATGACAGGGCTGAACACTGAAGCTTTCTTT
TRBD2 TRBJ2-5 many TRBV7-2 CASSATSSSETQYF TGTGCCAGCAGCGCGACTAGCAGTTCGGAGACCCAGTACTTC
TRBD1 TRBJ2-1 . TRBV25-1 CASSSGQGFYEQFF TGTGCCAGCAGTTCGGGACAGGGTTTTTATGAGCAGTTCTTC
. TRBJ2-5 . TRBV19 CASSIHGLPETQYF TGTGCCAGTAGTATACACGGACTCCCAGAGACCCAGTACTTC
. TRBJ1-1 many TRBV7-2 CASSLGMITEAFF TGTGCCAGCAGCTTAGGCATGATCACTGAAGCTTTCTTT
TRBD2 TRBJ2-7 few TRBV4-3 CASSQEGTRPSNSYEQYF TGCGCCAGCAGCCAAGAGGGGACTAGACCATCCAATAGTTACGAGCAGTACTTC
TRBD2 TRBJ2-5 few TRBV20-1 CSARDRAGGETQYF TGCAGTGCTAGAGATAGAGCGGGAGGAGAGACCCAGTACTTC
. TRBJ2-2 . TRBV19 CASSPGGDTGELFF TGTGCCAGTAGCCCCGGGGGCGACACCGGGGAGCTGTTTTTT
TRBD1 TRBJ1-1 . TRBV4-1 CASSQPGQGTTEAFF TGCGCCAGCAGCCAACCGGGACAGGGTACAACTGAAGCTTTCTTT
. TRBJ2-7 many TRBV6-5 CASSYGAHDPYEQYF TGTGCCAGCAGTTACGGAGCGCACGATCCCTACGAGCAGTACTTC
TRBD1 TRBJ2-2 few TRBV27 CASSLSSDRGIGTGELFF TGTGCCAGCAGTTTATCCTCGGACAGGGGAATTGGGACCGGGGAGCTGTTTTTT
. TRBJ1-5 . TRBV18 CASSPYRTDQPQHF TGTGCCAGCTCACCCTATAGGACAGACCAGCCCCAGCATTTT
TRBD1 TRBJ2-7 . TRBV20-1 CSARTGGDIYEQYF TGCAGTGCTAGGACAGGGGGCGATATTTACGAGCAGTACTTC
TRBD2 TRBJ2-5 many TRBV7-9 CASSWEGETQYF TGTGCCAGCAGCTGGGAGGGGGAGACCCAGTACTTC
TRBD2 TRBJ2-5 . TRBV20-1 CSAFSGRARETQYF TGCAGTGCCTTTAGCGGGAGGGCCCGGGAGACCCAGTACTTC
. TRBJ2-1 many TRBV11-3 CASSLVFGRGVNNEQFF TGTGCCAGCAGCTTAGTATTTGGCAGGGGGGTGAACAATGAGCAGTTCTTC
. TRBJ1-5 . TRBV11-2 CASSLGRLGNQPQHF TGTGCCAGCAGCTTAGGGCGCCTGGGCAATCAGCCCCAGCATTTT
. TRBJ1-1 few TRBV7-9 CASSLFQGGEAFF TGTGCCAGCAGCTTATTCCAGGGAGGCGAAGCTTTCTTT
. TRBJ1-6 few TRBV3-1 CASSQRTGANSPLHF TGTGCCAGCAGCCAGAGGACGGGAGCTAATTCACCCCTCCACTTT
. TRBJ1-2 . TRBV18 CASSPYLDDDGYTF TGTGCCAGCTCACCATATTTGGACGACGATGGCTACACCTTC
. TRBJ1-1 . TRBV28 CASSSGTVNTEAFF TGTGCCAGCAGTTCCGGAACGGTGAACACTGAAGCTTTCTTT
. TRBJ1-5 few TRBV5-6 CASKAANQPQHF TGTGCCAGCAAGGCAGCTAATCAGCCCCAGCATTTT
. TRBJ2-7 . TRBV4-1 CASSQEGFDYEQYF TGCGCCAGCAGCCAAGAAGGGTTCGACTACGAGCAGTACTTC
TRBD1 TRBJ2-7 . TRBV29-1 CSVRGQVMGEQYF TGCAGCGTACGCGGACAGGTAATGGGCGAGCAGTACTTC
. TRBJ2-6 many TRBV7-2 CASSLTLIKGSGANVLTF TGTGCCAGCAGCTTGACCTTAATAAAGGGATCTGGGGCCAACGTCCTGACTTTC
TRBD1 TRBJ2-2 few TRBV19 CASKGTGLTGELFF TGTGCCAGTAAAGGGACAGGGCTTACCGGGGAGCTGTTTTTT
TRBD2 TRBJ2-3 . TRBV20-1 CSGLAGVDTQYF TGCAGTGGACTAGCGGGAGTTGATACGCAGTATTTT
TRBD2 TRBJ2-3 . TRBV13 CASSLRSGLSTDTQYF TGTGCCAGCAGCCTCCGTAGCGGGCTCAGCACAGATACGCAGTATTTT
. TRBJ2-7 once TRBV5-8 CASSPMGQEHYEQYF TGTGCCAGCAGTCCGATGGGGCAGGAGCACTACGAGCAGTACTTC
. TRBJ2-5 few TRBV29-1 CSVAPRGVRQETQYF TGCAGCGTTGCCCCACGTGGGGTTCGGCAAGAGACCCAGTACTTC
. TRBJ1-2 . TRBV9 CASSGTDYTF TGTGCCAGCAGCGGGACAGACTACACCTTC